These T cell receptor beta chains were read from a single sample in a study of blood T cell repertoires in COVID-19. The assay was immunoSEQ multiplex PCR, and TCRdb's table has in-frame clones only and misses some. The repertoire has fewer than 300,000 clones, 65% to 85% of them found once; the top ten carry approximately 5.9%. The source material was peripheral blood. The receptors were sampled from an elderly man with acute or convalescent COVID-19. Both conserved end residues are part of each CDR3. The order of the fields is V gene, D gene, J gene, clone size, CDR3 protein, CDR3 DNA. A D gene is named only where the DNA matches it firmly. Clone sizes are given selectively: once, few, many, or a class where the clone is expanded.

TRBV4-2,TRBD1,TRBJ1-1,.,CASSPQSSGGFPEAFF,TGTGCCAGCAGCCCTCAATCGTCAGGGGGATTCCCTGAAGCTTTCTTT
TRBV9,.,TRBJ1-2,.,CASSSQALRVANYGYTF,TGTGCCAGCAGCTCCCAGGCCCTCAGGGTAGCTAACTATGGCTACACCTTC
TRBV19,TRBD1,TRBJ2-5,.,CASSIAPGQRGETQYF,TGTGCCAGTAGTATAGCCCCGGGACAGAGGGGAGAGACCCAGTACTTC
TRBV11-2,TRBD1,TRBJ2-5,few,CASSRGQGGTGGETQYF,TGTGCCAGCAGCCGTGGACAGGGCGGGACCGGGGGAGAGACCCAGTACTTC
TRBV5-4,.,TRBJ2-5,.,CASSLPRDSGGTQYF,TGTGCCAGCAGTCTGCCTCGTGACTCCGGCGGAACCCAGTACTTC
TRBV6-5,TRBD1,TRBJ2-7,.,CASRRGQVTYEQYF,TGTGCCAGCAGGAGGGGACAGGTAACCTACGAGCAGTACTTC
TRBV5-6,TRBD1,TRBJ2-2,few,CASSWDRAGELFF,TGTGCCAGCAGCTGGGACAGGGCCGGGGAGCTGTTTTTT
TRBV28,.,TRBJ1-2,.,CASTLGGGDPKYGYTF,TGTGCCAGCACCCTCGGAGGGGGGGACCCAAAGTATGGCTACACCTTC
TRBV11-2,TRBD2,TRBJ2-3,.,CASSPSVGGKEDTQYF,TGTGCCAGCAGCCCCTCGGTCGGGGGGAAGGAAGATACGCAGTATTTT
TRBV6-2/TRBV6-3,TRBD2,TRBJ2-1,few,CASSRRGGAGEVQFF,TGTGCCAGCAGCCGTAGGGGAGGTGCGGGAGAGGTGCAGTTCTTC
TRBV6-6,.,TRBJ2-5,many,CASSLMSGPQETQYF,TGTGCCAGCAGTTTGATGAGCGGTCCCCAAGAGACCCAGTACTTC
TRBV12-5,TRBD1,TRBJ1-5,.,CASGLVPLRDRVYTSNQPQHF,TGTGCTAGTGGTTTGGTACCGCTCCGGGACAGGGTATATACTAGCAATCAGCCCCAGCATTTT
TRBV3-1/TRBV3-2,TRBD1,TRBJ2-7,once,CASRGTGEQYF,TGTGCCAGCAGGGGGACAGGGGAGCAGTACTTC
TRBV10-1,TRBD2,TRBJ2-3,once,CASSQGLAGWVYF,TGCGCCAGCAGTCAAGGACTAGCGGGATGGGTGTATTTT
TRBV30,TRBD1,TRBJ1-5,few,CAWRGTGPGQPQHF,TGTGCCTGGAGGGGGACAGGGCCCGGGCAGCCCCAGCATTTT
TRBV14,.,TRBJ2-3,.,CASSQAGQSTDTQYF,TGTGCCAGCAGCCAAGCGGGACAAAGCACAGATACGCAGTATTTT
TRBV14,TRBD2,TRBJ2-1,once,CASSQDFRGRGLAGTYNEQFF,TGTGCCAGCAGCCAAGATTTTAGGGGTCGGGGTCTAGCGGGTACTTACAATGAGCAGTTCTTC
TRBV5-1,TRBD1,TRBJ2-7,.,CASGPDRGSLEQYF,TGCGCCAGCGGACCAGACAGGGGATCACTCGAGCAGTACTTC
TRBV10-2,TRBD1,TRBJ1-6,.,CASSVGGADSPLHF,TGCGCCAGCAGTGTAGGGGGCGCGGATTCACCCCTCCACTTT
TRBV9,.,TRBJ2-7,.,CASSRTGEGEQYF,TGTGCCAGCAGCCGAACAGGAGAAGGGGAGCAGTACTTC
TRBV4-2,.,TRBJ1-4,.,CASSQEFATNEKLFF,TGTGCCAGCAGCCAGGAGTTTGCAACTAATGAAAAACTGTTTTTT
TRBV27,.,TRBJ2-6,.,CASSLSNREPGANVLTF,TGTGCCAGCAGTTTATCTAACAGGGAGCCCGGGGCCAACGTCCTGACTTTC
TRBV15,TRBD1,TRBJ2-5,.,CATSRVQGAIVTQYF,TGTGCCACCAGCAGAGTTCAGGGGGCGATTGTGACCCAGTACTTC
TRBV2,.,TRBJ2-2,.,CASKELEPNTGELFF,TGTGCCAGCAAGGAGCTCGAACCGAACACCGGGGAGCTGTTTTTT
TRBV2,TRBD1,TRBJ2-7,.,CASSLGQGAYEQYF,TGTGCCAGCAGCTTAGGACAGGGGGCTTACGAGCAGTACTTC
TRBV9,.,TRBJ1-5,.,CASSVFAGLGQPQHF,TGTGCCAGCAGCGTATTCGCGGGGCTGGGTCAGCCCCAGCATTTT
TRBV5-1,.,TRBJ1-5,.,CASSLDSNQPQHF,TGCGCCAGCAGCCTAGATAGCAATCAGCCCCAGCATTTT
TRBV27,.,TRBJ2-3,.,CASIGTLSTDTQYF,TGTGCCAGCATCGGGACACTATCCACAGATACGCAGTATTTT
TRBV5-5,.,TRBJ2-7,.,CASTTNPRTFYEQYF,TGTGCCAGCACCACCAACCCCCGGACATTTTACGAGCAGTACTTC
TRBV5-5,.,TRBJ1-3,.,CASSAQHAGAGGNTIYF,TGTGCCAGCAGCGCACAACACGCGGGGGCAGGAGGAAACACCATATATTTT
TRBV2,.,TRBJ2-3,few,CASRPGSNTDTQYF,TGTGCCAGCAGGCCGGGTTCTAACACAGATACGCAGTATTTT
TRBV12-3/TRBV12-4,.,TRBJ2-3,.,CASSWGPGDTQYF,TGTGCCAGCAGTTGGGGGCCTGGAGATACGCAGTATTTT
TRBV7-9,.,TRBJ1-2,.,CASSLQEGYGYTF,TGTGCCAGCAGCTTACAGGAGGGCTATGGCTACACCTTC
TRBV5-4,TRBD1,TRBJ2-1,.,CASSFGPPDRGNEQFF,TGTGCCAGCAGCTTCGGCCCTCCCGACAGGGGCAATGAGCAGTTCTTC
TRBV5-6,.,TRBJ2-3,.,CASSPTGRDTDTQYF,TGTGCCAGCAGCCCGACAGGGCGGGACACAGATACGCAGTATTTT
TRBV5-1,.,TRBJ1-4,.,CASSVRPGGGEKLFF,TGCGCCAGCAGCGTGAGGCCGGGAGGCGGTGAAAAACTGTTTTTT
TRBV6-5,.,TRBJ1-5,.,CASRPGARQPQHF,TGTGCCAGCAGACCAGGGGCTAGGCAGCCCCAGCATTTT
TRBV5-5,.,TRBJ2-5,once,CASSLLQGRETQYF,TGTGCCAGCAGCTTATTACAGGGAAGAGAGACCCAGTACTTC
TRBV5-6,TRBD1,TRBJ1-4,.,CASSPFVLSGTGDEKLFF,TGTGCCAGCAGCCCCTTTGTGCTCTCCGGGACAGGAGATGAAAAACTGTTTTTT
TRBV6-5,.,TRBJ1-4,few,CASSYAWGQGTEKLFF,TGTGCCAGCAGTTATGCCTGGGGTCAGGGGACTGAAAAACTGTTTTTT